The clone carrying this TCR beta chain has a handful of counts. The data belong to a study of cytomegalovirus exposure and HLA in healthy donors. CDR1 and CDR2 (germline): SGHVS, FQNEAQ. J was trimmed by 4 bases and V by 4 bases; bases with no gene match: 19. This CDR3 has 20 amino acids. The PCR made use of 60 Vbeta and 13 Jbeta primers. The table came from immunoSEQ multiplex PCR; TCRdb's copy has only in-frame clones and leaves some out. The sample includes 200,000 to 250,000 clones, more than 70% of them seen just once. Sequences were obtained from PBMCs. V usage is TRBV7-8 and J usage is TRBJ2-5; 12 bases align to TRBD2. The TCR comes from a boy younger than 18 in good health and CMV-seronegative. The CDR3 DNA reads as TGTGCCAGCAGCTCCCGGGCGGCTAGCGGGGGGGCACGGAGTCGAGAGACCCAGTACTTC. Its translation is CASSSRAASGGARSRETQYF.